The clone carrying this TCR beta chain was counted between two and nine times. The target antigen is unknown. The data belong to a study of PD-1 blockade in classical Hodgkin lymphoma. Overall study results and limits: Newly diagnosed patients had baseline TCR diversity that was reportedly lower than that of healthy donors. Prior therapy or disease activity may underlie the repertoire differences, whose causes remain undefined.

Germline CDR1 ENHRY, CDR2 SYGVKD. This CDR3 is built from 15 residues. Trimming removed 3 bases at V and 1 base at J, with 11 bases between. The time point: newly diagnosed, previously untreated cHL patient sample. The study compared against PBMCs from newly diagnosed, untreated classical Hodgkin lymphoma. Generated by immunoSEQ multiplex PCR, the TCRdb table keeps only in-frame clones and is missing some. The sample consists of 15,000 to 20,000 clones, 87% of them appearing once. The V call is TRBV10-3, the J call TRBJ2-3, with unresolved D. The TCR was taken from a human donor with classical Hodgkin lymphoma. Sequenced material: peripheral blood mononuclear cells (PBMCs). The CDR3, as DNA: TGTGCCATCAGTGACGGCCCCTTAGGCACAGATACGCAGTATTTT. Residues: CAISDGPLGTDTQYF.